The rows below give T cell receptor beta chains drawn from one sample of a study of CD8+ T cells in alopecia areata. Libraries were prepared by immunoSEQ multiplex PCR; TCRdb keeps only in-frame clonotypes and omits some of them. This table has 200,000 to 250,000 clones, 50% to 60% appearing once. The sequencing here drew on CD4+ T cells sorted from blood, taken at week 4, from a patient treated with tofacitinib. The source of these receptors is a human donor with alopecia areata. CDR3s leave out the opening cysteine and the closing phenylalanine or tryptophan. For some rows the clone size is stated as once, few or many, or as a class when expanded; others skip it.

clone_size v_call cdr3_aa
. TRBV7-2 ASSLVLGQVGSGANVLT
few TRBV30 AWRGGQRTGELF
. TRBV4-1 ASSQDGGFDYGYT
. TRBV2 ASSRQGDYGYT
few TRBV7-2 ASSSYTEAF
. TRBV29-1 SVQTGSSGNTIY
. TRBV4-3 ASSQDRQGGDTQY
. TRBV30 AWSVALEQY
. TRBV9 ASSPGTGTKNYGYT
once TRBV5-6 ASSLKMSGGTDTQY
. TRBV7-3 ASSLSPGQGANVLT
. TRBV19 ASSIDGQGKEQY
. TRBV4-1 ASSQVDGTGYGYT
few TRBV18 ASSYNPGTGDLGDTQY
. TRBV29-1 SVRQGASDTQY
. TRBV7-3 ASSPREGPGAGYT
few TRBV25-1 ASTRDLHEQY
few TRBV7-8 ASSLPRKDEQY
. TRBV28 AGSGGPSSTDTQY
. TRBV5-4 ASSLGLGTPFLSTDTQY
once TRBV4-3 ASSPTGEYEQY
. TRBV29-1 SVGMFQFGTLNTEAF
once TRBV9 ASSVGMIATERELF
. TRBV29-1 SVVFIHPTSSTDTQY
. TRBV1 TSSQERIPLYEQY
. TRBV7-8 ASSLDRDIYEQY
. TRBV29-1 SAPPGGRSSTDTQY
. TRBV30 AWGLGGAETQY
few TRBV19 ASTVDHLTDTQY
few TRBV11-3 ASSTRDNEQF
. TRBV9 ASSVGRRGGETQY
few TRBV7-2 ASSPGPLGGLGEQY
. TRBV28 ASSSLPGTGGRETQY
. TRBV6-6 ASKTGYGYT
. TRBV30 AWSFSGTGFTEAF
few TRBV4-1 ASSQLGTSYNEQF
. TRBV5-6 ASSLDLSGGHNEQF
. TRBV7-2 ASSFAGRNNSPLH
. TRBV7-3 ASSRTSGHSNEQF
once TRBV6-5 ASSYSGHRNTGELF
. TRBV12-5 ASPGPSGSNQPQH
many TRBV9 ASSFGQGGSYEQY
. TRBV29-1 SVRGGLETQY
. TRBV6-1 ASSAPLDRYLLYYGYT
. TRBV29-1 SVRTGGRDGYT
. TRBV2 ASRREAVDTEAF
. TRBV4-1 ASSYSPGLNTEAF
. TRBV10-1 ASSPGTGNNEQF
once TRBV20-1 SARFYTEAF
many TRBV5-1 ASSLAEPGYNEQF
. TRBV30 AWSVHGYTEAF
. TRBV18 ASSPTGGNEKLF
few TRBV10-3 AISDGPGGGEKLF